This T cell receptor beta chain appears in the sequencing data of a study of vaccination and CD4 T cells after COVID-19. Sequencing of the DNA from cultured CD4+ T cells was carried out with the Oncomine TCR Beta short-read assay. The genomic DNA was obtained from cultured CD4+ T cells by extraction with the QIAamp micro DNA kit. TCRdb re-called the PCR reads through MiXCR, storing one row per CDR3 protein. The sample shows thousands of distinct CDR3 sequences, 50% to 65% of them seen only once. General study points: Convalescent patients' median share of reactive clones seen only post-vaccination was more than 65%.

As for treatment: approximately 9-day PBMC culture with coronavirus spike peptide pools or control peptides (ViraFEST assay). Investigators obtained the unexposed donor's CD4+ T cells before the COVID-19 pandemic (2011-2018). Concerning this clonotype: Its antigen remains unidentified.

The source is a human donor in good health. The specimen sequenced was CD4+ T cells from blood, cultured in vitro.

The CDR3 loop reads CASSPPGRGGEETQYF. The CDR3 DNA reads TGTGCCAGCTCACCACCAGGTCGGGGGGGCGAAGAGACCCAGTACTTC. The chain carries TRBV18 and TRBJ2-5; 8 bases are shared with TRBD2. CDR1 and CDR2 from the germline V gene are KGHSH and LQKENI. V lost 0 bases and J lost 3; bases outside the gene matches: 6. This CDR3 region has 16 residues.